Listed below are T cell receptor beta chains from one sample, sequenced in a study of T-cell memory formation after mild COVID-19. A single record per CDR3 protein comes from TCRdb applying MiXCR to the 5' RACE reads. There are 300,000 to 350,000 distinct CDR3 sequences in the sample; approximately 12% occur only once, and 20% to 25% lies in the top ten. The source material was PBMCs or a T cell subset sorted from them (not recorded which). The receptors originated from a man younger than 30 who had mild COVID-19 (a few samples of this study predate the infection). Cell type and time point are not known. CDR3s include the opening cysteine and the closing phenylalanine or tryptophan. Fields, in order: V gene, clone size, D gene, J gene, CDR3 protein, CDR3 DNA. The D gene is left open where the match is weak. Clone size, where shown, is once, few, many, or a class for clones that have expanded.

TRBV12-3/TRBV12-4	many	NA	TRBJ2-1	CASSPGQGLGNEQFF	TGTGCCAGCAGCCCAGGGCAGGGGTTGGGGAATGAGCAGTTCTTC
TRBV5-1	NA	NA	TRBJ2-1	CASSSWSGADEQFF	TGCGCCAGCAGCTCTTGGTCGGGCGCGGATGAGCAGTTCTTC
TRBV4-2	many	TRBD1	TRBJ2-5	CASSPIPGQGQETQYF	TGTGCCAGCAGCCCGATTCCGGGACAGGGTCAGGAGACCCAGTACTTC
TRBV11-2	NA	TRBD2	TRBJ2-1	CASSLEVLAAGGQFF	TGTGCCAGCAGCTTAGAGGTACTAGCGGCCGGAGGGCAGTTCTTC
TRBV12-3/TRBV12-4	NA	NA	TRBJ1-1	CASSFSQGTEAFF	TGTGCCAGCAGTTTTAGCCAGGGCACTGAAGCTTTCTTT
TRBV7-9	NA	NA	TRBJ1-2	CASSLVPGRYGYTF	TGTGCCAGCAGCTTAGTCCCGGGGAGGTATGGCTACACCTTC
TRBV7-9	few	TRBD1	TRBJ2-3	CASSSHPRDSRTDTQYF	TGTGCCAGCAGCTCCCATCCCCGGGACAGCCGCACAGATACGCAGTATTTT
TRBV6-5	NA	NA	TRBJ1-6	CASSTGLRGSPLHF	TGTGCCAGCAGTACGGGCCTCAGGGGTTCACCCCTCCACTTT
TRBV7-9	few	NA	TRBJ1-1	CASSLPDGTEAFF	TGTGCCAGCAGCTTACCAGACGGAACTGAAGCTTTCTTT
TRBV7-3	few	TRBD2	TRBJ2-5	CASRPSGGAGETQYF	TGTGCCAGCAGGCCTAGCGGGGGGGCCGGAGAGACCCAGTACTTC
TRBV20-1	NA	NA	TRBJ1-2	CSASRLDYGYTF	TGCAGTGCTAGCCGTTTAGATTATGGCTACACCTTC
TRBV5-4	few	NA	TRBJ2-3	CASSSTDSTDTQYF	TGTGCCAGCAGCTCTACGGACTCCACAGATACGCAGTATTTT
TRBV5-1	few	TRBD1	TRBJ1-2	CASSLGQGSNYGYTF	TGCGCCAGCAGCTTAGGACAGGGATCTAACTATGGCTACACCTTC
TRBV27	NA	NA	TRBJ2-1	CASSLLGGGLEFF	TGTGCCAGCAGTTTATTGGGGGGGGGCTTGGAGTTCTTC
TRBV4-3	NA	NA	TRBJ2-3	CASSQARSSTDTQYF	TGCGCCAGCAGCCAAGCGAGGTCTAGCACAGATACGCAGTATTTT
TRBV5-1	NA	NA	TRBJ1-2	CASSLNGGLKNGYTF	TGCGCCAGCAGCTTGAATGGGGGGCTGAAGAATGGCTACACCTTC
TRBV30	NA	NA	TRBJ1-1	CAWTSVAGLAFF	TGTGCCTGGACGAGCGTGGCAGGCTTGGCTTTCTTT
TRBV7-9	NA	NA	TRBJ2-7	CASSATGRGSYEQYF	TGTGCCAGCAGCGCCACGGGACGGGGCTCCTACGAGCAGTACTTC
TRBV20-1	few	TRBD1	TRBJ2-5	CSADGERTRDRSQETQYF	TGCAGTGCGGACGGAGAAAGGACCCGGGACAGGTCGCAAGAGACCCAGTACTTC
TRBV7-2	many	TRBD2	TRBJ2-3	CASTKRGVTDTQYF	TGTGCCAGCACAAAGCGGGGGGTTACAGATACGCAGTATTTT
TRBV6-6	NA	NA	TRBJ1-5	CASSYTWWAGLQPQHF	TGTGCCAGCAGTTACACGTGGTGGGCAGGGCTTCAGCCCCAGCATTTT
TRBV7-2	NA	TRBD2	TRBJ2-7	CASSKTPGLATYEQYF	TGTGCCAGCAGCAAAACTCCGGGACTAGCGACCTACGAGCAGTACTTC
TRBV4-2	NA	TRBD2	TRBJ2-4	CASSQEELAGLGNIQYF	TGTGCCAGCAGCCAAGAGGAACTAGCGGGGTTGGGAAACATTCAGTACTTC
TRBV6-1	few	TRBD1	TRBJ1-5	CASSASGQWNSNQPQHF	TGTGCCAGCAGTGCCTCGGGACAGTGGAACAGCAATCAGCCCCAGCATTTT
TRBV6-5	NA	NA	TRBJ2-1	CASSSVLVPEQFF	TGTGCCAGCAGTTCCGTACTAGTCCCTGAGCAGTTCTTC
TRBV15	NA	NA	TRBJ1-6	CATSRGERNSPLHF	TGTGCCACCAGCAGAGGGGAACGGAATTCACCCCTCCACTTT
TRBV5-1	few	NA	TRBJ1-6	CASSPGNGDSPLHF	TGCGCCAGCAGTCCAGGGAACGGGGATTCACCCCTCCACTTT
TRBV7-2	few	NA	TRBJ2-5	CASSLERGSETQYF	TGTGCCAGCAGCTTAGAAAGGGGCTCAGAGACCCAGTACTTC
TRBV7-9	NA	NA	TRBJ2-2	CASSLEGELFFF	NA
TRBV7-9	NA	TRBD1	TRBJ2-5	CASSETGEETQYF	TGTGCCAGCAGCGAGACAGGGGAAGAGACCCAGTACTTC
TRBV5-1	few	NA	TRBJ2-2	CASSYGGSTGELFF	TGCGCCAGCAGTTACGGGGGAAGCACCGGGGAGCTGTTTTTT
TRBV7-9	few	NA	TRBJ2-1	CASRALGTKGHHEQFF	TGTGCCAGCAGAGCACTGGGCACCAAGGGGCATCATGAGCAGTTCTTC
TRBV4-3	NA	NA	TRBJ1-4	CASSQDLAGKTEKLFF	TGCGCCAGCAGCCAAGATCTGGCAGGGAAGACTGAAAAACTGTTTTTT
TRBV12-3/TRBV12-4	NA	NA	TRBJ1-3	CASSPGQWIGGNTIYF	TGTGCCAGCAGTCCCGGGCAGTGGATCGGTGGAAACACCATATATTTT
TRBV7-2	many	NA	TRBJ2-3	CASSLEVGRNTQYF	TGTGCCAGCAGCTTAGAGGTGGGACGGAATACGCAGTATTTT
TRBV25-1	NA	TRBD2	TRBJ2-3	CASSELGLAGGTDTQYF	TGTGCCAGCAGTGAACTCGGTCTAGCGGGGGGCACAGATACGCAGTATTTT
TRBV5-1	few	NA	TRBJ1-4	CASSLGTLASNEKLFF	TGCGCCAGCAGCCTGGGGACACTCGCCTCTAATGAAAAACTGTTTTTT
TRBV7-2	many	TRBD2	TRBJ2-3	CASSLMPRGGLNTQYF	TGTGCCAGCAGCTTAATGCCGCGGGGGGGCCTCAATACGCAGTATTTT
TRBV18	NA	TRBD1	TRBJ2-3	CASSTNLGTGIFAVRSTDTQYF	TGTGCCAGCTCCACCAACCTCGGGACAGGGATTTTCGCTGTCCGGAGCACAGATACGCAGTATTTT
TRBV5-1	many	TRBD1	TRBJ2-2	CASSRRQGATTGELFF	TGCGCCAGCAGCCGTAGACAGGGGGCGACCACCGGGGAGCTGTTTTTT
TRBV7-9	few	NA	TRBJ1-1	CASSLISQGGAFF	TGTGCCAGCAGCTTGATCAGTCAAGGAGGAGCTTTCTTT
TRBV29-1	few	TRBD2	TRBJ2-1	CSVASAGGNEQFF	TGCAGCGTGGCATCGGCGGGGGGCAATGAGCAGTTCTTC
TRBV12-3/TRBV12-4	NA	TRBD2	TRBJ2-1	CASSLRGTDNEQFF	TGTGCCAGCAGTTTGCGGGGGACCGACAATGAGCAGTTCTTC
TRBV2	NA	TRBD2	TRBJ2-7	CASSGLRGGGNEQYF	TGTGCCAGCAGTGGTTTGCGGGGGGGCGGAAACGAGCAGTACTTC
TRBV5-1	few	NA	TRBJ1-1	CASSVQTMGLNTEAFF	TGCGCCAGCAGCGTGCAGACCATGGGCCTGAACACTGAAGCTTTCTTT
TRBV27	many	NA	TRBJ2-2	CASRIRGGATTGELFF	TGTGCCAGCAGAATAAGGGGGGGGGCGACCACCGGGGAGCTGTTTTTT
TRBV5-1	few	NA	TRBJ2-1	CASRFGVDDEQFF	TGCGCCAGCAGGTTTGGGGTGGACGATGAGCAGTTCTTC
TRBV24-1	NA	NA	TRBJ2-2	CATSGRRVGGTGELFF	TGTGCCACCAGCGGGCGAAGGGTTGGGGGCACCGGGGAGCTGTTTTTT
TRBV7-2	NA	TRBD1	TRBJ1-1	CASSLADLGQGFEAFF	TGTGCCAGCAGCTTAGCAGATTTGGGACAGGGGTTTGAAGCTTTCTTT
TRBV7-3	NA	NA	TRBJ1-1	CASSLGKDSPAFF	TGTGCCAGCAGCTTGGGGAAGGACTCCCCAGCTTTCTTT
TRBV5-1	many	NA	TRBJ2-7	CASSLEAGVYEQYF	TGCGCCAGCAGCTTGGAGGCAGGGGTCTACGAGCAGTACTTC
TRBV20-1	few	NA	TRBJ1-2	CSAPTDSGYTF	TGCAGTGCTCCCACAGATTCTGGCTACACCTTC